This TCR beta chain came from a study of T cells expressing NK-cell markers. As for the study in general: In sorted CD3+CD56+NKG2C+, CD3+CD56+NKG2C- and CD3+CD56-NKG2C+ T cells, TCR beta repertoires were obtained. Study-level findings and limits: A handful of donors likewise had their CD3+CD56-NKG2C+ fraction led by these clonotypes. The study found dominant NKG2C+ clonotypes at roughly 1.0-7.5% of CD8+ T cells in about six donors.

TCRdb re-called the 5' RACE reads and catalogs CDR3 proteins one per entry, DNA excluded. This listing includes approximately 460,000 distinct CDR3 sequences. Concerning this clonotype: What it recognizes is unknown.

The CDR3 is 16 residues long. CDR1 and CDR2 (germline): MNHNS, SASEGT. The chain is built from TRBV6-1 and TRBJ2-7; checking the TCRdb D call of TRBD1 is not possible without DNA. The sample taken for sequencing was blood T cells: a sorted CD56 or NKG2C T cell subset, CD4+ or CD8+ T cells, or bulk PBMC T cells (not recorded which). The TCR originated in a woman between 18 and 75 years old in good health. Here the CDR3 reads CASSPSKGQGSYEQYF.